Below are 9 T cell receptor beta chains sequenced from a single sample in a study of TIL therapy for anti-PD-1-resistant metastatic lung cancer. Time point of the sample: pre-treatment sample, taken before nivolumab and TIL therapy. This was the immunoSEQ v3 assay. The method was immunoSEQ multiplex PCR; TCRdb's version includes in-frame clones alone and lacks a portion of them. Here the sample spans 52,000 or so clones, approximately 75% being singletons. Sequenced material: blood, taken at baseline. These receptors were taken from a person between 25 and 80 years old with non-small cell lung cancer.

The V gene is TRBV3-1 (or the pseudogene TRBV3-2), the J gene TRBJ1-6; no firm D call. The CDR3 is made up of 16 amino acids. Between the trimmed V and J ends, which lost 4 bases and 7 bases, there was a span of 17 bases. Germline V gene data show CDR1 as LGHDT and CDR2 as YNNKEL (reference sequence). The chain's CDR3 is CASSPPHAAVNSPLHF. CDR3 nucleotides: TGTGCCAGCAGCCCCCCCCACGCGGCTGTAAATTCACCCCTCCACTTT.

This clone has just one count. The rearrangement links TRBV7-2 to TRBJ2-1; D might be TRBD1 (5 bases). This CDR3 region has 14 residues. CDR1 and CDR2 (germline): SGHTA, FQGNSA. With 1 base removed from V and 5 bases from J, the gap between germline ends came to 9 bases. CDR3 sequence (DNA): TGTGCCAGCAGCTTAGGACAGCTGAACAATGAGCAGTTCTTC. Encoded protein: CASSLGQLNNEQFF. The full variable domain, with the rest looked up from reference TRBV7-2 and TRBJ2-1, is GAGVSQSPSNKVTEKGKDVELRCDPISGHTALYWYRQSLGQGLEFLIYFQGNSAPDKSGLPSDRFSAERTGGSVSTLTIQRTQQEDSAVYLCASSLGQLNNEQFFGPGTRLTVL.

V gene TRBV10-2 combines with J gene TRBJ1-5; D gene ambiguous. This CDR3 is 16 amino acids long. Trimming left V 0 bases short and J 4 bases short, with 13 bases between. Germline assignment: CDR1 WSHSY and CDR2 SAAADI. In nucleotides, the CDR3 is TGCGCCAGCAGTGAGTCCACAGAGGGAAATAATCAGCCCCAGCATTTT. It translates to CASSESTEGNNQPQHF.

This clone was recorded once. The chain has TRBV10-1 and TRBJ2-2, with a possible D match to TRBD1 (6 bases). The V gene's germline CDR1 is WNHNN and CDR2 SYGVQD (reference sequence). V dropped 4 bases and J dropped 5 bases, with 11 bases sitting between them. The CDR3 extends over 14 amino acids. The CDR3 nucleotides read TGCGCCAGCAGTGGGACAGAATTAACCGGGGAGCTGTTTTTT. It yields the protein CASSGTELTGELFF.

This clone appeared once. The rearrangement uses TRBV3-1 (or the pseudogene TRBV3-2) and TRBJ1-3, with no clear D. The CDR3 contains 13 residues. Germline lookup yields CDR1 LGHDT and CDR2 YNNKEL (reference sequence). V lost 4 bases to trimming and J lost 3 bases, with 7 bases between them. The DNA of the CDR3 is TGTGCCAGCAGCCCGCGGATTGGAAACACCATATATTTT. It specifies CASSPRIGNTIYF.

This clone has only a few counts. V usage is TRBV7-9 and J usage is TRBJ2-3; a possible D gene is TRBD2 (6 bases). With 5 bases removed from V and 3 bases from J, the gap between germline ends came to 12 bases. Germline V lookup: CDR1 SEHNR, CDR2 FQNEAQ (reference sequence). The length of the CDR3 is 14 residues. The CDR3 nucleotides read TGTGCCAGCAGCACCCAGGGACTGACAGATACGCAGTATTTT. It yields the protein CASSTQGLTDTQYF.

J is TRBJ2-5 and V is TRBV27, with 11 positions matching TRBD1. After removal of 3 bases from V and 6 bases from J, the junction contained 9 bases not matched to a gene. Germline CDR1 is MNHEY and CDR2 is SMNVEV (reference sequence). CDR3 size: 16 residues. Here the CDR3 reads CASSLSLDRGRKTQYF. The CDR3 DNA reads as TGTGCCAGCAGTTTGAGTCTGGACAGGGGGCGAAAGACCCAGTACTTC.

This chain joins TRBV6-5 and TRBJ2-4, with 9 nucleotides matching TRBD1. Germline-derived CDR1 and CDR2 are MNHEY and SVGAGI. Losses at the gene ends were 8 bases for V and 5 bases for J; bases not matched to a gene: 4. CDR3 length: 13 amino acids. In DNA, the CDR3 is TGTGCCAGCCGGCGGACAGGGGAAAACATTCAGTACTTC. This encodes CASRRTGENIQYF.

This sequence joins TRBV29-1 and TRBJ2-5; possibly TRBD1 for D (6 bases). The ends were cut back, 1 base at V and 4 bases at J, with 13 bases in the middle. Germline CDR1 reads SQVTM; CDR2 reads ANQGSEA. This CDR3 has 14 amino acids. CDR3 in DNA: TGCAGCGTTGAAGGGCAGGGGATTGCAGAGACCCAGTACTTC. Its translation is CSVEGQGIAETQYF. The full variable domain, rest sourced from reference TRBV29-1 and TRBJ2-5, is SAVISQKPSRDICQRGTSLTIQCQVDSQVTMMFWYRQQPGQSLTLIATANQGSEATYESGFVIDKFPISRPNLTFSTLTVSNMSPEDSSIYLCSVEGQGIAETQYFGPGTRLLVL.